The present T cell receptor (beta chain) was sequenced within a study of cytomegalovirus exposure and HLA in healthy donors. Germline loops: CDR1 SGHRS, CDR2 YFSETQ. The V segment lost 4 bases and the J segment 5 bases; nucleotides outside the gene matches: 5. CDR3 size: 14 residues. Study-level points and caveats: Earlier findings revealed that most TCR beta V segments proved productive either about 87% or about 30% of the time. Using the classifier, cytomegalovirus status was reportedly diagnosed with high specificity and sensitivity.

Notes on this clone: Its antigen is not identified.

Primers for the PCR totalled 60 Vbeta and 13 Jbeta. Generated by immunoSEQ multiplex PCR, the TCRdb table keeps only in-frame clones and is missing some. This sample carries about 120,000 clones, roughly two thirds of them seen once, and the ten largest clones take 1.5% to 2%. The sequence came from a man under 40 in good health and CMV-seropositive. This sequence joins TRBV5-1 and TRBJ2-5; 10 nucleotides line up with TRBD1. The sample comprised PBMCs. The CDR3 spells CASSLWGQGETQYF. Written as DNA, the CDR3 is TGCGCCAGCAGCCTCTGGGGACAGGGGGAGACCCAGTACTTC.